The 25 T cell receptor beta chains below all came from one sample that was sequenced in a study of identical twins. Each CDR3 protein gets one entry after TCRdb re-called the 5' RACE reads with MiXCR. The sample lists roughly 570,000 distinct CDR3 sequences; approximately 10% were seen once. Separately, the same data were catalogued under a study of yellow fever vaccine responses in identical twins.

The sequencing input was PBMCs. These receptors were collected from a woman between 18 and 29 years old in good health.

The V call is TRBV20-1, the J call TRBJ2-3; D is undetermined. Between the trimmed V and J ends, which lost 6 bases and 3 bases, there was a span of 10 bases. Germline V CDR1 and CDR2: DFQATT, SNEGSKA (reference sequence). This CDR3 comprises 12 residues. The CDR3 DNA is TGCAGTGCCTCTCTGGGTACAGATACGCAGTATTTT. As protein: CSASLGTDTQYF.

This clonotype has only a few counts. The genes are TRBV6-5 and TRBJ2-5, with no clear D. The CDR3 has 12 amino acids. CDR1 and CDR2 from the germline V gene are MNHEY and SVGAGI. V lost 0 bases to trimming and J lost 8 bases, with 7 bases between them. CDR3 amino acids: CASSYSTGTQYF. Here the CDR3 DNA reads TGTGCCAGCAGTTACTCGACCGGTACCCAGTACTTC.

The CDR3 region has the DNA TGTGCCACCAGCAGAGACAGCGGGAGGGCGGCAGATACGCAGTATTTT. It translates to CATSRDSGRAADTQYF. V gene TRBV15 combines with J gene TRBJ2-3; 10 bases map to TRBD2. The CDR3 spans 16 residues. The V segment lost 0 bases and the J segment 4 bases; nucleotides outside the gene matches: 4. Germline CDR1 and CDR2: LNHNV and YYDKDF (reference sequence).

This clonotype was recorded at least ten times. This rearrangement joins TRBV20-1 to TRBJ2-7; D may be TRBD2 (5 bases). Trimming cost V 0 bases and J 3 bases, with 12 bases left between them. This CDR3 is built from 14 residues. Germline values: CDR1 DFQATT, CDR2 SNEGSKA (reference sequence). The CDR3 is CSARDQERVYEQYF. The CDR3 coding sequence is TGCAGTGCTAGAGATCAGGAGAGGGTCTACGAGCAGTACTTC.

This clonotype has a handful of counts. The chain employs TRBV20-1 and TRBJ2-7; 12 nucleotides match TRBD2. The CDR3 consists of 16 residues. Germline loops: CDR1 DFQATT, CDR2 SNEGSKA (reference sequence). Trimming removed 0 bases from V and 6 bases from J; junction bases left unmatched: 9. The CDR3 nucleotides read TGCAGTGCTAGAGATACGACTAGCGGGGGTCTTGTCGAGCAGTACTTC. Protein sequence: CSARDTTSGGLVEQYF.

The chain joins TRBV12-3 or TRBV12-4 to TRBJ2-3; D is possibly TRBD2 (6 bases). V lost 7 bases and J lost 1, with 12 bases in between. This CDR3 spans 14 amino acids. The CDR3 bases are TGTGCCAGCACTAACGGGGGTCGCACAGATACGCAGTATTTT. This encodes CASTNGGRTDTQYF.

The chain joins TRBV6-5 to TRBJ2-2; D unclear. The CDR3 extends over 16 amino acids. Germline lookup yields CDR1 MNHEY and CDR2 SVGAGI. V was clipped by 2 bases and J by 1 base, with 11 bases between them. This chain's CDR3 is CASSYERLRNTGELFF. The DNA of the CDR3 is TGTGCCAGCAGTTACGAGAGACTCAGGAACACCGGGGAGCTGTTTTTT.

This clonotype was detected many times. V and J are TRBV20-1 and TRBJ2-7; 10 nucleotides agree with TRBD2. Germline trimming cut 7 bases from V and 1 base from J; bases unmatched to any gene: 10. Germline CDR1 DFQATT, CDR2 SNEGSKA (reference sequence). CDR3 length: 15 amino acids. The CDR3 nucleotides read TGCAGTGTAACCCTAGCGGGGGCCTTTTCCTACGAGCAGTACTTC. Its protein is CSVTLAGAFSYEQYF.

The chain carries TRBV2 and TRBJ2-3; 8 bases agree with TRBD2. The CDR3 length is 18 residues. Germline V gene lookup returns CDR1 SNHLY and CDR2 FYNNEI. V dropped 8 bases and J dropped 0; count of bases not matched to a gene: 16. The CDR3 sequence is CASCFWLAGPTSTDTQYF. The CDR3 bases are TGTGCCAGCTGTTTTTGGCTAGCGGGTCCTACTAGCACAGATACGCAGTATTTT.

The chain has TRBV20-1 and TRBJ2-7; D gene uncertain. V was clipped by 3 bases and J by 3 bases, with 12 bases between them. This CDR3 is built from 13 residues. Germline V gene lookup returns CDR1 DFQATT and CDR2 SNEGSKA (reference sequence). In nucleotides, the CDR3 is TGCAGTGCTAGTGGGGATTGGGACTACGAGCAGTACTTC. Translated, it gives CSASGDWDYEQYF.

This clonotype has a count of ten or more. The DNA of the CDR3 is TGTGCCAGCAGGCGGACTAGCGCGCTGAGCACAGATACGCAGTATTTT. Residues: CASRRTSALSTDTQYF. V and J are TRBV11-2 and TRBJ2-3; 9 bases map to TRBD2. Germline CDR1 SGHAT, CDR2 FQNNGV. Germline trimming cut 6 bases from V and 0 bases from J; bases unmatched to any gene: 7. This CDR3 region has 16 residues.

This clonotype was seen repeatedly, ten times or more. The chain couples TRBV7-8 to TRBJ2-3; no clear D gene. The germline CDR1 and CDR2 sequences are SGHVS and FQNEAQ. V was pared by 5 bases and J by 1 base, with 10 bases between. The CDR3 has 14 amino acids. Written as DNA, the CDR3 is TGTGCCAGCAGCCTGCAACTGGGCACAGATACGCAGTATTTT. It yields the protein CASSLQLGTDTQYF.

This clonotype was recorded many times. The V and J genes are TRBV7-9 and TRBJ1-6, with 8 positions matching TRBD1. The CDR3 consists of 15 residues. CDR1 is SEHNR and CDR2 is FQNEAQ in the germline V gene (reference sequence). Losses at the gene ends were 4 bases for V and 8 bases for J; bases not matched to a gene: 7. The CDR3 loop reads CASSSRDRRDSPLHF. CDR3 DNA sequence: TGTGCCAGCAGCTCCCGGGACAGGAGGGATTCACCCCTCCACTTT.

This clonotype was seen ten or more times. The rearrangement joins TRBV20-1 to TRBJ2-1, with 10 bases matching TRBD2. Germline CDR1 and CDR2: DFQATT and SNEGSKA (reference sequence). Losses at the gene ends were 1 base for V and 8 bases for J; bases not matched to a gene: 11. This CDR3 has 16 amino acids. The CDR3 sequence: CSARGASGSLSDEQFF. As DNA, the CDR3 is TGCAGTGCTAGAGGCGCTAGCGGGAGCTTGAGCGATGAGCAGTTCTTC.

This clonotype was seen only a few times. This sequence joins TRBV29-1 and TRBJ2-3; D is uncertain. Looked up from germline, CDR1 is SQVTM and CDR2 is ANQGSEA. The CDR3 has 12 residues. The V end lost 7 bases, the J end lost 1 base, and 9 bases lay between the germline ends. The CDR3 DNA reads as TGCAGCGCCGGTAAGGGCACAGATACGCAGTATTTT. Protein product: CSAGKGTDTQYF.

This clonotype was observed at least ten times. The chain employs TRBV6-1 and TRBJ1-5, with D perhaps matching TRBD1 (6 bases). Trimming removed 8 bases from V and 4 bases from J, with 12 bases in between. Germline V gene data show CDR1 as MNHNS and CDR2 as SASEGT. This CDR3 is built from 13 residues. The CDR3 coding sequence is TGTGCCAGCGGGGTGGGGGCGAATCAGCCCCAGCATTTT. Translation gives CASGVGANQPQHF.

This clonotype has a handful of counts. This rearrangement joins TRBV10-3 to TRBJ2-3; 9 bases are shared with TRBD2. Germline CDR1 and CDR2: ENHRY and SYGVKD. With 0 bases clipped from V and 0 bases from J, the junction kept 1 base outside the gene matches. This CDR3 has 16 residues. CDR3 in DNA: TGTGCCATCAGTGAGTCGGCGGGAGGGAGCACAGATACGCAGTATTTT. Protein product: CAISESAGGSTDTQYF.

In this sample, this clonotype turned up a few times. The genes are TRBV7-9 and TRBJ1-1; no reliable D call. Trimming cost V 5 bases and J 1 base, with 14 bases left between them. Germline-derived CDR1 and CDR2 are SEHNR and FQNEAQ (reference sequence). This CDR3 is built from 15 residues. This chain's CDR3 is CASSPAERTNTEAFF. The CDR3 DNA follows: TGTGCCAGCAGCCCAGCAGAACGGACGAACACTGAAGCTTTCTTT. The variable domain in full, with the rest retrieved from reference TRBV7-9 and TRBJ1-1, is DTGVSQNPRHKITKRGQNVTFRCDPISEHNRLYWYRQTLGQGPEFLTYFQNEAQLEKSRLLSDRFSAERPKGSFSTLEIQRTEQGDSAMYLCASSPAERTNTEAFFGQGTRLTVV.

This clonotype occurred a few times. The chain links TRBV5-5 to TRBJ2-3, with 13 positions matching TRBD2. CDR3 size: 17 residues. Germline CDR1 is SGHKS and CDR2 is YYEKEE (reference sequence). Germline trimming cut 4 bases from V and 3 bases from J; bases unmatched to any gene: 8. This CDR3 reads CASSPPTSGGLTDTQYF. CDR3 DNA sequence: TGTGCCAGCAGCCCCCCGACTAGCGGGGGGTTAACAGATACGCAGTATTTT. Complete variable domain (other parts from reference TRBV5-5 and TRBJ2-3): DAGVTQSPTHLIKTRGQQVTLRCSPISGHKSVSWYQQVLGQGPQFIFQYYEKEERGRGNFPDRFSARQFPNYSSELNVNALLLGDSALYLCASSPPTSGGLTDTQYFGPGTRLTVL.

At least ten counts were recorded for this clonotype. The rearrangement joins TRBV27 to TRBJ1-1; D remains unclear. CDR3 length equals 13 residues. V lost 5 bases, J lost 6 bases, and 13 bases lay in between. Germline values: CDR1 MNHEY, CDR2 SMNVEV (reference sequence). CDR3 nucleotides: TGTGCCAGCAGTCGTGAGGGATTCTCTGAAGCTTTCTTT. Residues: CASSREGFSEAFF.

This clonotype came up many times. The gene calls are TRBV19 and TRBJ2-3, with D perhaps matching TRBD2 (6 bases). The CDR3 is 14 residues long. V gave up 3 bases and J gave up 2 bases, with 9 bases separating them. CDR1 and CDR2 from the germline V gene are LNHDA and SQIVND (reference sequence). CDR3 loop: CASSIREATDTQYF. The CDR3, as DNA: TGTGCCAGTAGTATCAGGGAGGCCACAGATACGCAGTATTTT.

At least ten counts were recorded for this clonotype. The V gene is TRBV2, the J gene TRBJ1-5, with TRBD1 matching 8 bases. After removal of 5 bases from V and 0 bases from J, the junction contained 3 bases not matched to a gene. The CDR3 contains 15 residues. CDR1 SNHLY and CDR2 FYNNEI come from the germline V gene. This chain's CDR3 is CASSSGGYSNQPQHF. CDR3 DNA sequence: TGTGCCAGCAGTTCAGGGGGCTATAGCAATCAGCCCCAGCATTTT.

This clonotype was counted ten times or more. The gene calls are TRBV9 and TRBJ2-5; a possible D gene is TRBD1 (6 bases). Germline CDR1 is SGDLS and CDR2 is YYNGEE. The CDR3 consists of 14 residues. The V end lost 0 bases, the J end lost 5 bases, and 11 bases lay between the germline ends. CDR3 in amino acids: CASSVAGGDETQYF. The CDR3 DNA reads as TGTGCCAGCAGCGTAGCTGGGGGCGATGAGACCCAGTACTTC.

The sample holds a few counts of this clonotype. This chain joins TRBV12-3 or TRBV12-4 and TRBJ1-2, with D hard to call. The CDR3 is made up of 16 amino acids. V lost 8 bases and J 0 bases, leaving 19 bases between the germline ends. CDR3 amino acids: CASAPGLRSANYGYTF. In DNA, the CDR3 is TGTGCCAGCGCCCCGGGGTTACGGTCTGCTAACTATGGCTACACCTTC.

The chain employs TRBV15 and TRBJ2-6, with D unresolved. The CDR3 extends over 16 amino acids. V was pared by 4 bases and J by 0 bases, with 10 bases between. Germline V gene lookup returns CDR1 LNHNV and CDR2 YYDKDF (reference sequence). The CDR3 protein is CATSTRGFSGANVLTF. Here the CDR3 DNA reads TGTGCCACCAGCACGAGAGGTTTCTCTGGGGCCAACGTCCTGACTTTC.